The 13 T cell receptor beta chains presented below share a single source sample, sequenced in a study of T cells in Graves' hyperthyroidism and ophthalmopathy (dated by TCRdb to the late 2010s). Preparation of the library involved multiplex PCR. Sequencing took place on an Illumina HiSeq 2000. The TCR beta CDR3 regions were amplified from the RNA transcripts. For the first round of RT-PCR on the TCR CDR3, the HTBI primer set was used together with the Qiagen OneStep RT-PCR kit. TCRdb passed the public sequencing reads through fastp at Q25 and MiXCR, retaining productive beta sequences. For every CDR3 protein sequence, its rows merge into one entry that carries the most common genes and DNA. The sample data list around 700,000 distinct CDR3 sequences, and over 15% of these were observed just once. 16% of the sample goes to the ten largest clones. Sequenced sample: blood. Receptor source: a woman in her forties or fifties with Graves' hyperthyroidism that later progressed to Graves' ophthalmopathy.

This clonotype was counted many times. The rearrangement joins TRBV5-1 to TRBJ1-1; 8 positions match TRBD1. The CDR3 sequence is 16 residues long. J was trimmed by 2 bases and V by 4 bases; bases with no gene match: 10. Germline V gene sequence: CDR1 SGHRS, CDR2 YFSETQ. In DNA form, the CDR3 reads TGCGCCAGCAGCCCGGACAGGGTTGTTATTAACACTGAAGCTTTCTTT. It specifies CASSPDRVVINTEAFF.

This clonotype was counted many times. The CDR3 sequence: CASSLSGGSSYEQYF. In DNA, the CDR3 is TGTGCCAGCAGCCTTAGCGGGGGGAGCTCCTACGAGCAGTACTTC. V is TRBV7-2 and J is TRBJ2-7, with 10 bases identical to TRBD2. V lost 5 bases and J lost 0; bases outside the gene matches: 4. The CDR3 covers 15 residues. CDR1 SGHTA and CDR2 FQGNSA come from the germline V gene.

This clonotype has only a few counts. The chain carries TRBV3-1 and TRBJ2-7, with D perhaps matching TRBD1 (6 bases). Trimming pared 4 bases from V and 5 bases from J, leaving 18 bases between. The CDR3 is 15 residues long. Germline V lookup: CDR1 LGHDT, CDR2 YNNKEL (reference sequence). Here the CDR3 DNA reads TGTGCCAGCAGCCTGAGCCTAACCGGGACACACGAGCAGTACTTC. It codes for CASSLSLTGTHEQYF.

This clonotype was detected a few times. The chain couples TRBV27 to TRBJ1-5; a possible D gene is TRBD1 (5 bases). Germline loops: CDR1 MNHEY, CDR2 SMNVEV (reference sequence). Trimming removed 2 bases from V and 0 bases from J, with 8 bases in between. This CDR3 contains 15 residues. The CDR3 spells CASSLDRSSNQPQHF. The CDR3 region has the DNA TGTGCCAGCAGTTTAGACAGATCTAGCAATCAGCCCCAGCATTTT.

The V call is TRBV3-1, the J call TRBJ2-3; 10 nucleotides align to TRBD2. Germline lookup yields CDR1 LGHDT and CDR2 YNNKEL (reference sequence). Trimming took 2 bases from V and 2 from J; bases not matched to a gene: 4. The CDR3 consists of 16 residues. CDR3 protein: CASSQLAGENTDTQYF. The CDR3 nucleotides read TGTGCCAGCAGCCAACTAGCGGGGGAAAACACAGATACGCAGTATTTT.

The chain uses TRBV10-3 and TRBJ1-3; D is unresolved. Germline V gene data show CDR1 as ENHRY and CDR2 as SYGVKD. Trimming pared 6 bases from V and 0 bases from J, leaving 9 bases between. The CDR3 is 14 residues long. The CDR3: CAIRAGDSGNTIYF. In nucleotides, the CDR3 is TGTGCCATCAGAGCCGGGGACTCTGGAAACACCATATATTTT.

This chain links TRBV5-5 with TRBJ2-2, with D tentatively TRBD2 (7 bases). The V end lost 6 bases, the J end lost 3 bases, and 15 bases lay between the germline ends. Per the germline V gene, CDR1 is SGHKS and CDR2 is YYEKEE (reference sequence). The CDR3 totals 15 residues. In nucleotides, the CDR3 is TGTGCCAGCAACCTGGGGGGGGGCTACACCGGGGAGCTGTTTTTT. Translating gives CASNLGGGYTGELFF.

The CDR3 sequence: CSAPGLPSTDTQYF. CDR3 nucleotide sequence: TGCAGTGCCCCGGGACTCCCCAGCACAGATACGCAGTATTTT. The genes are TRBV20-1 and TRBJ2-3; D may be TRBD2 (6 bases). The V end was cut by 6 bases, the J end by 0 bases, with 13 bases between. This CDR3 has 14 amino acids. Germline V gene data show CDR1 as DFQATT and CDR2 as SNEGSKA (reference sequence).

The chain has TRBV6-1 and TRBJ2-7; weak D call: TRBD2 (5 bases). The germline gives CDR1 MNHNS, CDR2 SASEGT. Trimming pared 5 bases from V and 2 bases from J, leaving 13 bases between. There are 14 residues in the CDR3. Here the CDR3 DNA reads TGTGCCAGCAGTCGTCGGGGTCTCACCTACGAGCAGTACTTC. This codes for CASSRRGLTYEQYF.

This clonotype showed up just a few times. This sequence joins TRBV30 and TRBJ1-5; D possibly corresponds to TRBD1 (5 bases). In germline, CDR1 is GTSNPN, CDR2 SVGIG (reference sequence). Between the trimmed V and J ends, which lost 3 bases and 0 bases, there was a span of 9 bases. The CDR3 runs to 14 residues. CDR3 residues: CAWSPGLSNQPQHF. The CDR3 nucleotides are TGTGCCTGGAGCCCGGGACTTAGCAATCAGCCCCAGCATTTT.

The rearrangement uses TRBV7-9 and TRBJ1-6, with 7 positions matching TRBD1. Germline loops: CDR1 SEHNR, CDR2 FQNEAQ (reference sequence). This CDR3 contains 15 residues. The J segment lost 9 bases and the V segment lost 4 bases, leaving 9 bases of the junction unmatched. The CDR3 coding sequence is TGTGCCAGCAGCTCCCAACAGGGGCGAGGTTCACCCCTCCACTTT. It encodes CASSSQQGRGSPLHF.

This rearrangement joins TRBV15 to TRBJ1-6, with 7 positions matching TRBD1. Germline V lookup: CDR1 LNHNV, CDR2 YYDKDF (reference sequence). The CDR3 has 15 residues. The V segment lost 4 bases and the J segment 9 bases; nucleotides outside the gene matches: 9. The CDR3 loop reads CATSKDRVRSSPLHF. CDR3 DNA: TGTGCCACCAGCAAAGACAGGGTTAGAAGTTCACCCCTCCACTTT.

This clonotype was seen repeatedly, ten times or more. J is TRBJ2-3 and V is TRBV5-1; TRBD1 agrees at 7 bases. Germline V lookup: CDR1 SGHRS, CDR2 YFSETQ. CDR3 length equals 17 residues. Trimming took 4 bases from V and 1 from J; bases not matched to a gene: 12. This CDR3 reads CASSPPTGPGGTDTQYF. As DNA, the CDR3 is TGCGCCAGCAGCCCGCCGACAGGGCCGGGCGGCACAGATACGCAGTATTTT.